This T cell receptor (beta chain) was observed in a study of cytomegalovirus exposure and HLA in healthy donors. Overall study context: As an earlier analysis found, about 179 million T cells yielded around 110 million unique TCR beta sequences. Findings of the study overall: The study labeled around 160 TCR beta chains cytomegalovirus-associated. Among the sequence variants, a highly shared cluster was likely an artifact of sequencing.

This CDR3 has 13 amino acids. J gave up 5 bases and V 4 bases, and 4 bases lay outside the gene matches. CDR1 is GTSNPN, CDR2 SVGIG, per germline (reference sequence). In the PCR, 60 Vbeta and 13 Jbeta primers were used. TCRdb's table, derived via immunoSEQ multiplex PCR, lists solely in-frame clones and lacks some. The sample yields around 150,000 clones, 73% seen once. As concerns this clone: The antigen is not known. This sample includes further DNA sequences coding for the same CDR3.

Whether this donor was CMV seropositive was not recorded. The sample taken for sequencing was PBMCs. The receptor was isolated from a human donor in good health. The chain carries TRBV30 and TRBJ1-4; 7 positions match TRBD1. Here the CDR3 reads CAWTGTENEKLFF. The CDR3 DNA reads TGTGCCTGGACAGGGACAGAGAATGAAAAACTGTTTTTT.